This T cell receptor (beta chain) was recovered during a study of beta chain features in type 1 diabetes. Study-wide background: Patient and healthy donor groups were alike in age, gender and cell yields.

On this clone itself: Its antigen remains unknown.

Study findings and constraints: PCR might show a preference for shorter templates, equally across patients and controls. VDJ junctions sequenced from type 1 diabetes patients showed fewer insertions and more deletions. The study found moderately but significantly shorter TCRB CDR3s in all four CD4+ subsets of Type 1 diabetes patients. Sequencing used cDNA, and cells with high TCR expression could therefore be over-represented.

cDNA synthesis used the whole RNA isolate, giving expressed TCRB sequences. Assay used: immunoSEQ multiplex PCR; TCRdb lists only in-frame clones, some missing. The table has 100,000 to 150,000 clones, roughly 17% seen once; the top ten hold over 2%. This clonotype originated in a man aged 25-40 years with type 1 diabetes. The sample taken for sequencing was central memory CD4+ T cells from blood.

The CDR3 DNA reads TGTGCCAGCAGCAAGGGACTGTCTAGCACAGATACGCAGTATTTT. Residues: CASSKGLSSTDTQYF. The rearrangement joins TRBV7-8 to TRBJ2-3; tentatively, D is TRBD2 (6 bases). Trimming shortened V by 5 bases and J by 0 bases, and 12 bases separated the two germline ends. Germline CDR1 reads SGHVS; CDR2 reads FQNEAQ. The CDR3 spans 15 residues. Filled out from reference TRBV7-8 and TRBJ2-3, the complete variable domain reads GAGVSQSPRYKVAKRGQDVALRCDPISGHVSLFWYQQALGQGPEFLTYFQNEAQLDKSGLPSDRFFAERPEGSVSTLKIQRTQQEDSAVYLCASSKGLSSTDTQYFGPGTRLTVL.